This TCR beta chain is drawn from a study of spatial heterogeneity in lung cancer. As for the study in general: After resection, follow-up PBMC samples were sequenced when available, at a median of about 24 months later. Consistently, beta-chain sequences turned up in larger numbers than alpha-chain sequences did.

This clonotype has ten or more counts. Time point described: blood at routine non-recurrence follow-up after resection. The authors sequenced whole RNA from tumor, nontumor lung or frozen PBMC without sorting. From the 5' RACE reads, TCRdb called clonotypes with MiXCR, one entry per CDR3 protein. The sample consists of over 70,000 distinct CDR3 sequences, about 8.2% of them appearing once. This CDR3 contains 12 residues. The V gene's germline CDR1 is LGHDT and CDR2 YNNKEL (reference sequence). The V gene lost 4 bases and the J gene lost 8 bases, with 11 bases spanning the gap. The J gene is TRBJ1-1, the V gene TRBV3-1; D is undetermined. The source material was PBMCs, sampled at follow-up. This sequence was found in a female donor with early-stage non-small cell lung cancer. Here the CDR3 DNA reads TGTGCCAGCAGCCTCGACCGAAAGGAAGCTTTCTTT. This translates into CASSLDRKEAFF.